This T cell receptor (beta chain) was sequenced in a study of shared clonotypes between healthy human individuals (TCRdb year 2020). About the investigation overall: The cohort comprised a couple of women and three men aged 18 to 49 years. Between about 0.85 and 8.9 billion PBMCs per donor were obtained by leukapheresis. For each donor, CD4 naive and CD4 memory were each run on three plates, CD8 naive on two plates, and CD8 memory on one plate. To estimate repertoire size and how much clonotype sharing occurs between individuals, the study deeply sequenced the blood TCR repertoires of a handful of healthy adults. To increase sequencing depth and limit assay-specific biases, different laboratories used diverse techniques to prepare libraries and sequence TCR repertoires. Study-level results and caveats: Sampling was restricted to blood, and TCR repertoires in tissues likely differ from the TCR repertoires found in blood. Even with the large sequencing depth, rarefaction of the sorted-subset datasets indicated that sequencing was incomplete. Because the study included only a small number of donors, the genetic and exposure-history diversity represented was limited. Higher generation probabilities were observed for clonotypes shared by all four sorted-subset donors than for non-shared clonotypes. Based on pairwise subsampling, the degree of clonotype sharing among donors was expected to be affected by sequencing depth. Larger estimated clonotype richness was generally found for naive subsets than for memory subsets. When a handful of donors were compared, the shared fraction of clonotypes was around 5% for naive CD4, less than 4% for naive CD8, 2% to 2.5% for memory CD4, and 0.35% to 0.4% for memory CD8.

Concerning this clone: Its antigen specificity is not known. The sample holds no much larger clone one base away, and base qualities are not on file.

Counted from cysteine to phenylalanine, this CDR3 has 11 amino acids. Only the CDR3 part of the read is kept: 33 bases, read in frame from the first base. The trim is 8 bases for V and 2 bases for J, with a gap of 10 bases between the germline ends. From a lookup of the germline V gene, CDR1 and CDR2 are SQVTM and ANQGSEA. TCR CDR3 regions were amplified from genomic DNA by multiplex PCR using the deep immunoSEQ assay. Extracted genomic DNA from each cell subset was spread evenly across all wells of several immunoSEQ 96-well plates, with each plate serving as a replicate. Each replicate PCR for sorted subsets received about 200 ng genomic DNA, equal to 28,000 or so T cell genomes. Purified libraries were quantified with a Qubit 3.0 fluorometer, sized on a Bioanalyzer 2100, and re-quantified with the KAPA Library Quantification kit. Each immunoSEQ 96-well plate was sequenced on its own single-read 150-cycle Illumina NextSeq 550 flow cell. On the authors' methods: The immunoSEQ output contained only junctional sequences without quality scores, so filtering could not match that applied to full-length reads. Sequences were annotated with PyIR, a Python wrapper for IgBLAST v1.9, using IMGT germline references to assign V/J genes and CDR3. Reads with weak V/J assignments (E-value above 1e-6), missing CDR3, stop codons, out-of-frame junctions, or ambiguous translated residues were removed. A V3J clonotype was defined by an identical inferred V gene, J gene, and CDR3 amino acid sequence. Percentage overlap between repertoires was calculated by dividing the number of shared unique clonotypes by the size of the smaller repertoire. RTK rarefaction, the Chao1 estimator, and Recon v2.1 estimates of unobserved clonotypes were used to assess repertoire richness. OLGA was used to compute generation probabilities for all TCRbeta clonotypes that the gDNA method yielded from a few donors. This is the immuneACCESS table as TCRdb keeps it, with only in-frame sequences that have V and J called. A part of the clones is gone; compared with another copy, unresolved V genes explain less than half, and the rest is unexplained. The DNA gave D and trimming, while V, J and clone size come from that table. The sample table contains some 500,000 clones; only one count was recorded for around 95% of them. The top ten constitute 0.05% to 0.08% of the sample.

The donors were healthy, HIV-negative adults who had no recently reported acute infections or vaccinations. Every donor was a Caucasian adult living in Nashville, Tennessee, USA. CD4+ T cells were enriched by magnetic negative selection; naive cells were then positively selected on CD45RA, and the negative fraction formed the memory subset. Blood was obtained by leukapheresis, after which PBMCs were separated by Ficoll-Histopaque density gradient centrifugation and cryopreserved in liquid nitrogen vapor phase. Analytical flow cytometry was used to check the purity and quantity of each magnetically sorted T cell population. Genomic DNA was isolated from each sorted fraction and quantified by UV absorbance on a Nanodrop 2000c.

Rearrangement joined TRBV29-1 to TRBJ2-7, with the D gene too uncertain to name. The source is a young woman in good health. Sequenced material: naive CD4+ T cells sorted from blood. The cell subset or site label for this specimen denotes: CD45RA+ positively selected. The CDR3 region: CSIQVAYEQYF. The nucleotide sequence is given as TGCAGCATTCAGGTGGCCTACGAGCAGTACTTC.